One and the same sample provided the 28 T cell receptor beta chains below, sequenced in a study of neurological immune-mediated disorders. TCRdb passed the 5' RACE reads through MiXCR, listing each CDR3 protein once. Altogether 65,000 to 90,000 distinct CDR3 sequences are present, approximately 3.3% being singletons, with the ten largest covering more than 4%. The sample consisted of PBMCs. These receptors were obtained from a woman aged 45 to 65 with multiple sclerosis.

This clonotype was seen at least ten times. J is TRBJ1-5 and V is TRBV5-1, with D unclear. The V gene's germline CDR1 is SGHRS and CDR2 YFSETQ. Trimming stripped 0 bases from V and 3 bases from J, with 10 bases between. This CDR3 comprises 15 residues. CDR3 region: CASSLAGQANQPQHF. CDR3 DNA: TGCGCCAGCAGCTTGGCTGGGCAGGCCAATCAGCCCCAGCATTTT.

There are many counts of this clonotype. The chain uses TRBV10-3 and TRBJ2-1; D remains unclear. Trimming cost V 6 bases and J 4 bases, with 10 bases left between them. The CDR3 runs 13 residues. Germline CDR1 reads ENHRY; CDR2 reads SYGVKD. CDR3 DNA: TGTGCCATCAGGACTGGTCCTTACAATGAGCAGTTCTTC. Its protein product is CAIRTGPYNEQFF.

This clonotype was recorded many times. The DNA for the CDR3 is TGTGCCAGCAGCTTAACGGGACTCCCCGGGGAGCTGTTTTTT. Translated: CASSLTGLPGELFF. The chain joins TRBV7-3 to TRBJ2-2; D perhaps matches TRBD2 (6 bases). V was trimmed by 0 bases and J by 6 bases, leaving 8 bases between them. There are 14 residues in the CDR3. Germline values: CDR1 SGHTA, CDR2 FQGTGA.

This clonotype was seen a few times. This sequence joins TRBV7-9 and TRBJ2-5; D may be TRBD1 or TRBD2 (5 bases each). The CDR3 sequence is 16 residues long. Trimming removed 5 bases at V and 3 bases at J, with 19 bases between. Germline CDR1 is SEHNR and CDR2 is FQNEAQ (reference sequence). The CDR3 DNA follows: TGTGCCAGCAGCGTGGGACCCTCTGGGGCCAAAGAGACCCAGTACTTC. It codes for CASSVGPSGAKETQYF.

This clonotype was recorded at least ten times. The gene calls are TRBV6-5 and TRBJ1-2; 7 bases line up with TRBD1. This CDR3 comprises 13 residues. The germline CDR1 and CDR2 sequences are MNHEY and SVGAGI. V lost 2 bases and J lost 8; bases outside the gene matches: 5. In DNA form, the CDR3 reads TGTGCCAGCAGTTACAGGACAGGTCTCGGCTACACCTTC. Encoded protein: CASSYRTGLGYTF.

This clonotype was detected many times. This chain links TRBV18 with TRBJ2-5; no reliable D call. The CDR3 length is 12 residues. The germline V gene has CDR1 KGHSH and CDR2 LQKENI. Trimming removed 2 bases at V and 5 bases at J, with 6 bases between. CDR3 coding DNA: TGTGCCAGCTCACCAACGCAGGAGACCCAGTACTTC. Its protein product is CASSPTQETQYF.

The chain joins TRBV12-3 or TRBV12-4 to TRBJ2-1; TRBD2 aligns across 8 bases. Trimming removed 7 bases from V and 12 bases from J; junction bases left unmatched: 14. The CDR3 spans 14 residues. The chain's CDR3 is CASTFDSGAARQFF. The CDR3 region has the DNA TGTGCCAGCACCTTCGATAGCGGGGCCGCGAGGCAGTTCTTC.

This clonotype was seen ten or more times. The chain is built from TRBV4-1 and TRBJ2-3; maybe TRBD2 (5 bases). This CDR3 is 17 amino acids long. Trimming shortened V by 0 bases and J by 5 bases, and 18 bases separated the two germline ends. Germline V CDR1 and CDR2: MGHRA, YSYEKL. CDR3 DNA: TGCGCCAGCAGCCAAGATCGGGCTAGCATTGATCGAGATACGCAGTATTTT. Its translation: CASSQDRASIDRDTQYF.

This clonotype was observed many times. The chain recombines TRBV28 with TRBJ2-3, with D uncertain. This CDR3 region has 11 residues. CDR1 MDHEN and CDR2 SYDVKM come from the germline V gene. V lost 4 bases to trimming and J lost 7 bases, with 6 bases between them. CDR3 sequence (DNA): TGTGCCAGCAGTTCGACCTATACGCAGTATTTT. Amino acids: CASSSTYTQYF.

This clonotype was picked up many times. The rearrangement links TRBV6-2 or TRBV6-3 to TRBJ2-1, with D possibly matching TRBD1 (5 bases). With 5 bases removed from V and 7 bases from J, the gap between germline ends came to 9 bases. The CDR3 consists of 12 residues. Germline V gene lookup returns CDR1 MNHEY and CDR2 SVGEGT. For the CDR3, the DNA is TGTGCCAGCAGTCACCGACAGAATGAGCAGTTCTTC. Translated, it gives CASSHRQNEQFF.

This clonotype was seen repeatedly, ten times or more. The rearrangement uses TRBV7-2 and TRBJ2-7, with a possible D match to TRBD2 (5 bases). Germline-derived CDR1 and CDR2 are SGHTA and FQGNSA. The CDR3 runs 15 residues. V was trimmed by 5 bases and J by 11 bases, leaving 25 bases between them. The CDR3 DNA follows: TGTGCCAGCAGCGCAGAGGGCCTGGCGCCTCATTTGAAGTACTTC. It yields the protein CASSAEGLAPHLKYF.

This clonotype came up many times. The V call is TRBV29-1, the J call TRBJ2-1; the D gene is possibly TRBD2 (6 bases). The germline gives CDR1 SQVTM, CDR2 ANQGSEA. Trimming left V 8 bases short and J 0 bases short, with 17 bases between. CDR3 length: 15 residues. The CDR3 coding sequence is TGCAGCCTGAAGGAGGGCTTGAGCTCCTACAATGAGCAGTTCTTC. Translation: CSLKEGLSSYNEQFF.

This clonotype was recorded many times. V usage is TRBV28 and J usage is TRBJ2-2; the match to TRBD1 covers 7 bases. In germline, CDR1 is MDHEN, CDR2 SYDVKM. The CDR3 totals 13 residues. The V segment lost 5 bases and the J segment 7 bases; nucleotides outside the gene matches: 4. The CDR3 protein is CASSLQGYGELFF. The CDR3 DNA reads as TGTGCCAGCAGTCTACAGGGGTACGGGGAGCTGTTTTTT.

This clonotype was detected ten times or more. V usage is TRBV7-9 and J usage is TRBJ2-4; the D gene is possibly TRBD2 (5 bases). The CDR3 is 13 amino acids. Trimming shortened V by 1 base and J by 10 bases, and 11 bases separated the two germline ends. The V gene's germline CDR1 is SEHNR and CDR2 FQNEAQ (reference sequence). CDR3 in DNA: TGTGCCAGCAGCTTAGGTCTAGCCGGGATTCAGTACTTC. Its translation is CASSLGLAGIQYF. The full variable domain, its missing parts supplied by reference TRBV7-9 and TRBJ2-4, is DTGVSQNPRHKITKRGQNVTFRCDPISEHNRLYWYRQTLGQGPEFLTYFQNEAQLEKSRLLSDRFSAERPKGSFSTLEIQRTEQGDSAMYLCASSLGLAGIQYFGAGTRLSVL.

This clonotype has more than one count but fewer than ten. This sequence joins TRBV10-3 and TRBJ2-2, with TRBD1 matching over 7 bases. The CDR3 is 14 residues long. In germline, CDR1 is ENHRY, CDR2 SYGVKD. V trimming: 2 bases; J trimming: 8 bases; junction bases outside the gene matches: 5. In nucleotides, the CDR3 is TGTGCCATCAGTGAGAGCGAGACAGGGGGGGAGCTGTTTTTT. Its translation: CAISESETGGELFF.

This clonotype was counted ten times or more. This chain joins TRBV24-1 and TRBJ2-1, with 8 bases aligning to TRBD2. Unmatched junction bases numbered 9, after V lost 7 bases and J lost 5 bases. Germline V CDR1 and CDR2: KGHDR, SFDVKD. This CDR3 has 15 residues. The CDR3 sequence is CATSPSAGDHNEQFF. CDR3 in DNA: TGTGCCACCAGCCCCTCAGCGGGAGACCACAATGAGCAGTTCTTC.

The table lists this clonotype with many counts. This chain uses TRBV2 with TRBJ2-1; possible D gene TRBD2, 6 bases. The germline V gene has CDR1 SNHLY and CDR2 FYNNEI. V lost 8 bases, J lost 0 bases, and 14 bases lay in between. The CDR3 has 15 residues. CDR3 nucleotides: TGTGCCAGCGCAGGAGGGAGTAGCTCCTACAATGAGCAGTTCTTC. It translates to CASAGGSSSYNEQFF.

This clonotype was detected ten times or more. V gene TRBV6-6 combines with J gene TRBJ1-5; D call uncertain. V was cut by 6 bases and J by 7 bases, with 16 bases left in between. There are 14 residues in the CDR3. The germline V gene has CDR1 MNHNY and CDR2 SVGAGI (reference sequence). The CDR3 protein is CASSLAWVGQPQHF. The CDR3 nucleotides are TGTGCCAGCAGCCTCGCTTGGGTTGGGCAGCCCCAGCATTTT.

The rearrangement joins TRBV2 to TRBJ2-5, with D perhaps TRBD1 or TRBD2 (5 bases each). The V end was cut by 5 bases, the J end by 8 bases, with 12 bases between. The germline gives CDR1 SNHLY, CDR2 FYNNEI. The CDR3 covers 12 residues. The CDR3 sequence: CASSSERGTQYF. The CDR3 DNA follows: TGTGCCAGCAGTTCTGAACGGGGCACCCAGTACTTC. Using reference TRBV2 and TRBJ2-5 for the parts outside the CDR3, the full variable domain is EPEVTQTPSHQVTQMGQEVILRCVPISNHLYFYWYRQILGQKVEFLVSFYNNEISEKSEIFDDQFSVERPDGSNFTLKIRSTKLEDSAMYFCASSSERGTQYFGPGTRLLVL.

This clonotype is deemed medium-sized. The gene calls are TRBV5-5 and TRBJ2-4; D call uncertain. Trimming pared 2 bases from V and 5 bases from J, leaving 14 bases between. This CDR3 is 15 amino acids long. In germline, CDR1 is SGHKS, CDR2 YYEKEE (reference sequence). CDR3 amino acids: CASSFVGALENIQYF. The CDR3 nucleotides are TGTGCCAGCAGCTTCGTAGGAGCATTAGAAAACATTCAGTACTTC. Using reference TRBV5-5 and TRBJ2-4 for the parts outside the CDR3, the full variable domain is DAGVTQSPTHLIKTRGQQVTLRCSPISGHKSVSWYQQVLGQGPQFIFQYYEKEERGRGNFPDRFSARQFPNYSSELNVNALLLGDSALYLCASSFVGALENIQYFGAGTRLSVL.

V gene TRBV20-1 combines with J gene TRBJ2-3; TRBD2 is a possible D gene (6 bases). V was shortened by 3 bases and J by 5 bases, with 12 bases between the two germline ends. This CDR3 region has 13 residues. Germline assignment: CDR1 DFQATT and CDR2 SNEGSKA (reference sequence). CDR3 protein: CSASPDGGDTQYF. CDR3 bases: TGCAGTGCTAGCCCGGACGGGGGAGATACGCAGTATTTT.

This clonotype was detected many times. The V call is TRBV27, the J call TRBJ2-1; D remains ambiguous. Germline CDR1 reads MNHEY; CDR2 reads SMNVEV (reference sequence). The CDR3 runs 15 residues. Trimming pared 6 bases from V and 6 bases from J, leaving 18 bases between. CDR3 DNA sequence: TGTGCCAGCAGGAGATCGATGAGTCGGCGCAATGAGCAGTTCTTC. Translating it yields CASRRSMSRRNEQFF.

This clonotype was picked up many times. The V and J genes are TRBV20-1 and TRBJ2-1, with D tentatively TRBD1 (6 bases). CDR3 length: 14 amino acids. Trimming shortened V by 6 bases and J by 3 bases, and 15 bases separated the two germline ends. Germline V gene sequence: CDR1 DFQATT, CDR2 SNEGSKA (reference sequence). The CDR3, as DNA: TGCAGTGCCGAGGACAGTACCCGCTACAATGAGCAGTTCTTC. The encoded protein is CSAEDSTRYNEQFF.

This clonotype was picked up many times. This chain links TRBV6-6 with TRBJ2-2; unclear D gene. Trimming left V 2 bases short and J 3 bases short, with 10 bases between. The CDR3 is made up of 15 amino acids. CDR1 and CDR2 (germline): MNHNY, SVGAGI (reference sequence). The CDR3 DNA is TGTGCCAGCAGTTACGGCAGTCTTTACACCGGGGAGCTGTTTTTT. Translating gives CASSYGSLYTGELFF.

This clonotype has ten or more counts. The chain carries TRBV20-1 and TRBJ2-4, with 7 bases matching TRBD2. The CDR3 runs to 13 residues. Germline V gives CDR1 DFQATT, CDR2 SNEGSKA (reference sequence). The V gene end was trimmed by 5 bases and the J gene end by 4 bases; junction bases not matched to a gene: 5. The CDR3 DNA sequence: TGCAGTGCTTGGGAGGGCCGGAAAAACATTCAGTACTTC. Its protein product is CSAWEGRKNIQYF.

This clonotype occurred many times. The J gene is TRBJ2-1, the V gene TRBV27; no reliable D call. Germline V gives CDR1 MNHEY, CDR2 SMNVEV (reference sequence). The V and J ends lost 8 bases and 8 bases respectively, with 19 bases between them. This CDR3 is 14 amino acids long. This chain's CDR3 is CASSPTPRMDEQFF. In DNA, the CDR3 is TGTGCCAGCTCACCCACTCCGAGAATGGATGAGCAGTTCTTC.

This clonotype appeared many times. The chain uses TRBV20-1 and TRBJ2-5, with TRBD2 matching 10 bases. Germline CDR1 and CDR2: DFQATT and SNEGSKA (reference sequence). J lost 4 bases, V lost 5 bases, and 10 bases had no gene match. The CDR3 totals 15 residues. The CDR3 DNA is TGCAGTGCTCCCCGGGCTAGCGGGGGCGGAGAGACCCAGTACTTC. This sequence encodes CSAPRASGGGETQYF.

This clonotype was seen many times. The genes are TRBV20-1 and TRBJ2-3; TRBD2 is a possible D gene (7 bases). CDR3 size: 11 residues. Germline V gene data show CDR1 as DFQATT and CDR2 as SNEGSKA (reference sequence). V was pared by 1 base and J by 14 bases, with 13 bases between. CDR3 protein: CSARAGGPRYF. CDR3 nucleotide sequence: TGCAGTGCTAGAGCGGGGGGCCCCCGGTATTTT.